One and the same sample provided the 21 T cell receptor beta chains below, sequenced in a study of OX40 agonist ivuxolimab in advanced cancers. The library was made by the immunoSEQ multiplex PCR assay. TCRdb stores this immuneACCESS table with in-frame sequences only. Part of the clones is absent; in the studies checked, under half of the shortfall reflects unresolved V genes, and no reason is known for the rest. This sample gives approximately 76,000 clones in total; about 86% of them show up just once. The leading ten clones occupy approximately 0.86% of the sample. The sequences come from CD4+ or CD8+ T cells sorted from blood, collected in a trial of the OX40 agonist ivuxolimab. The receptors come from an adult with an advanced solid tumor such as melanoma, head and neck, liver or kidney cancer.

Judged by abundance, this clone is medium-sized (0.01 to 0.1%). V and J are TRBV15 and TRBJ1-6; a weak D match, TRBD1 (5 bases). This CDR3 is 16 amino acids long. Trimming left V 3 bases short and J 6 bases short, with 15 bases between. Germline V gene sequence: CDR1 LNHNV, CDR2 YYDKDF (reference sequence). The CDR3 DNA sequence: TGTGCCACCAGCAGGAGTACCGGGACCGCTAATTCACCCCTCCACTTT. This codes for CATSRSTGTANSPLHF.

This chain uses TRBV7-2 with TRBJ2-7; TRBD1 is a possible D gene (6 bases). Germline V gene lookup returns CDR1 SGHTA and CDR2 FQGNSA. The V end lost 4 bases, the J end lost 2 bases, and 15 bases lay between the germline ends. This CDR3 spans 15 amino acids. CDR3 coding DNA: TGTGCCAGCAGCTCGCGGCTACAGGGTCCCTACGAGCAGTACTTC. This translates into CASSSRLQGPYEQYF. The full variable domain, in which reference TRBV7-2 and TRBJ2-7 provide the parts outside the CDR3, is GAGVSQSPSNKVTEKGKDVELRCDPISGHTALYWYRQSLGQGLEFLIYFQGNSAPDKSGLPSDRFSAERTGGSVSTLTIQRTQQEDSAVYLCASSSRLQGPYEQYFGPGTRLTVT.

The rearrangement uses TRBV5-1 and TRBJ2-3; 7 bases are a match to TRBD1. V trimming: 7 bases; J trimming: 3 bases; junction bases outside the gene matches: 14. The CDR3 is 16 amino acids. Germline CDR1 and CDR2: SGHRS and YFSETQ. The chain's CDR3 is CASSFAFSGGTDTQYF. CDR3 nucleotide sequence: TGCGCCAGCTCCTTTGCGTTCTCAGGGGGTACAGATACGCAGTATTTT.

This chain connects TRBV27 to TRBJ2-2; D is perhaps TRBD1 or TRBD2 (6 bases each). Trimming stripped 3 bases from V and 4 bases from J, with 12 bases between. This CDR3 has 15 amino acids. Germline V gene sequence: CDR1 MNHEY, CDR2 SMNVEV (reference sequence). CDR3 DNA sequence: TGTGCCAGCAGTTTGGGGGGCGAGGGCACCGGGGAGCTGTTTTTT. Amino acid sequence: CASSLGGEGTGELFF.

CDR3 sequence reads: CASSLNRGNEQFF. CDR3 in DNA: TGTGCCAGCAGCTTAAACAGGGGAAATGAGCAGTTCTTC. The chain couples TRBV11-3 to TRBJ2-1; 7 bases are a match to TRBD1. The J segment lost 7 bases and the V segment lost 2 bases, leaving 2 bases of the junction unmatched. There are 13 residues in the CDR3. Germline V gene lookup returns CDR1 SGHNT and CDR2 YENEEA.

The chain combines TRBV2 with TRBJ2-3; TRBD2 matches at 9 bases. This CDR3 contains 14 residues. Per the germline V gene, CDR1 is SNHLY and CDR2 is FYNNEI. V dropped 4 bases and J dropped 5; count of bases not matched to a gene: 4. As DNA, the CDR3 is TGTGCCAGCAGTGTTTTGCGGGAGGGAGATACGCAGTATTTT. Protein sequence: CASSVLREGDTQYF.

The gene calls are TRBV9 and TRBJ2-7; D perhaps matches TRBD2 (5 bases). Trimming left V 0 bases short and J 7 bases short, with 11 bases between. Germline V lookup: CDR1 SGDLS, CDR2 YYNGEE. CDR3 length equals 13 residues. The CDR3 spells CASSVVEGWEQYF. The CDR3 DNA reads TGTGCCAGCAGCGTAGTAGAGGGATGGGAGCAGTACTTC.

The CDR3 region has the DNA TGTGCCAGCAAGGAGTTAGCGGGAGGCAATGAGCAGTTCTTC. Encoded protein: CASKELAGGNEQFF. The gene calls are TRBV6-1 and TRBJ2-1, with 10 bases aligning to TRBD2. Germline V lookup: CDR1 MNHNS, CDR2 SASEGT. This CDR3 is built from 14 residues. The junction had 6 bases not matched to a gene; V was cut back by 7 bases and J by 6 bases.

The chain combines TRBV2 with TRBJ2-3, with TRBD2 identical over 11 bases. The CDR3 contains 17 residues. The germline gives CDR1 SNHLY, CDR2 FYNNEI. The V and J ends lost 4 bases and 6 bases, in that order; junction bases with no gene match: 12. The CDR3 region has the DNA TGTGCCAGCAGTGTAACATTCCTAGCGGGAGGTAGGGATACGCAGTATTTT. Translation: CASSVTFLAGGRDTQYF.

This rearrangement joins TRBV4-3 to TRBJ1-3; D possibly corresponds to TRBD1 (6 bases). This CDR3 is built from 14 residues. V lost 4 bases to trimming and J lost 2 bases, with 9 bases between them. The germline gives CDR1 LGHNA, CDR2 YSLEER. CDR3 protein: CASSRTGPGNTIYF. CDR3 DNA: TGCGCCAGCAGCCGAACAGGGCCTGGAAACACCATATATTTT.

This rearrangement joins TRBV11-2 to TRBJ2-3, with a tentative D call TRBD2 (6 bases). Trimming removed 5 bases at V and 0 bases at J, with 18 bases between. From germline, CDR1 is SGHAT and CDR2 FQNNGV. CDR3 length: 17 amino acids. The CDR3 region has the DNA TGTGCCAGCAGCCCCCGGTCGCGGGACCGTAGCACAGATACGCAGTATTTT. This sequence encodes CASSPRSRDRSTDTQYF. The full variable domain, its missing parts supplied by reference TRBV11-2 and TRBJ2-3, is EAGVAQSPRYKIIEKRQSVAFWCNPISGHATLYWYQQILGQGPKLLIQFQNNGVVDDSQLPKDRFSAERLKGVDSTLKIQPAKLEDSAVYLCASSPRSRDRSTDTQYFGPGTRLTVL.

The chain combines TRBV19 with TRBJ2-7, with a possible D match to TRBD1 (5 bases). Deletions cut 5 bases from V and 1 base from J, with 9 bases between. CDR1 is LNHDA and CDR2 is SQIVND in the germline V gene (reference sequence). CDR3 length equals 13 residues. Here the CDR3 reads CASSGAASYEQYF. CDR3 nucleotide sequence: TGTGCCAGTAGTGGGGCGGCTTCCTACGAGCAGTACTTC.

The CDR3 protein is CASSWGGREDYNEQFF. For the CDR3, the DNA is TGTGCCAGCAGCTGGGGAGGGCGGGAGGACTACAATGAGCAGTTCTTC. The genes are TRBV5-4 and TRBJ2-1, with 8 positions matching TRBD2. Germline CDR1 reads SGHNT; CDR2 reads YYREEE (reference sequence). CDR3 length: 16 amino acids. J lost 3 bases, V lost 3 bases, and 8 bases had no gene match.

The chain joins TRBV9 to TRBJ2-3; TRBD2 is a possible D gene (6 bases). The length of the CDR3 is 16 residues. The ends were cut back, 0 bases at V and 1 base at J, with 12 bases in the middle. Germline CDR1 is SGDLS and CDR2 is YYNGEE. The CDR3 protein is CASSVDNWGGTDTQYF. The CDR3, as DNA: TGTGCCAGCAGCGTAGATAATTGGGGGGGCACAGATACGCAGTATTTT.

V usage is TRBV7-2 and J usage is TRBJ2-7; no clear D. The ends were cut back, 6 bases at V and 5 bases at J, with 20 bases in the middle. This CDR3 is 15 amino acids long. The germline gives CDR1 SGHTA, CDR2 FQGNSA. The CDR3 bases are TGTGCCAGCAGTTTTAACCCCCTAAATTCCGACGAGCAGTACTTC. This codes for CASSFNPLNSDEQYF.

The chain is built from TRBV27 and TRBJ2-1; tentatively, D is TRBD1 or TRBD2 (6 bases each). Germline lookup yields CDR1 MNHEY and CDR2 SMNVEV (reference sequence). The CDR3 contains 16 residues. The V end lost 6 bases, the J end lost 3 bases, and 18 bases lay between the germline ends. The CDR3 here is CASSLGGFGSYNEQFF. The CDR3, as DNA: TGTGCCAGCAGCCTCGGGGGCTTTGGGAGCTACAATGAGCAGTTCTTC.

The genes are TRBV28 and TRBJ1-5; D not certain. V lost 5 bases to trimming and J lost 1 base, with 9 bases between them. The germline V gene encodes CDR1 MDHEN and CDR2 SYDVKM. The CDR3 is made up of 14 amino acids. CDR3 coding DNA: TGTGCCAGCAGTGGATGGCTAAGCAATCAGCCCCAGCATTTT. The encoded protein is CASSGWLSNQPQHF.

This sequence joins TRBV28 and TRBJ2-5; D could derive from TRBD1 or TRBD2 (6 bases each). This CDR3 is 13 amino acids long. V was pared by 11 bases and J by 2 bases, with 15 bases between. Germline V gene sequence: CDR1 MDHEN, CDR2 SYDVKM. CDR3 sequence reads: CAAQGGSQETQYF. The DNA for the CDR3 is TGTGCCGCCCAAGGGGGGAGTCAAGAGACCCAGTACTTC.

This chain connects TRBV7-3 to TRBJ2-5; 7 bases are a match to TRBD1. The V gene end was trimmed by 1 base and the J gene end by 5 bases; junction bases not matched to a gene: 4. CDR3 size: 14 residues. Germline CDR1 and CDR2: SGHTA and FQGTGA. CDR3 bases: TGTGCCAGCAGCTTAAAAGTGACAGGGGAGACCCAGTACTTC. Protein sequence: CASSLKVTGETQYF.

The chain joins TRBV19 to TRBJ1-2; D is unclear. The length of the CDR3 is 14 residues. Trimming cost V 6 bases and J 0 bases, with 11 bases left between them. Germline values: CDR1 LNHDA, CDR2 SQIVND (reference sequence). The CDR3 spells CASRSGKTNYGYTF. The CDR3 nucleotides are TGTGCCAGTAGATCGGGGAAGACTAACTATGGCTACACCTTC.

The CDR3 spells CASSYRPLQARAEQFF. The CDR3 DNA reads TGTGCCAGCAGTTACAGACCCCTCCAAGCGAGGGCTGAGCAGTTCTTC. The V call is TRBV6-5, the J call TRBJ2-1; weak D call: TRBD2 (5 bases). The V end lost 2 bases, the J end lost 9 bases, and 20 bases lay between the germline ends. CDR1 is MNHEY, CDR2 SVGAGI, per germline. This CDR3 region has 16 residues.